This T cell receptor (beta chain) was identified during a study of shared clonotypes between healthy human individuals. The study's findings and limits: A reduction in generation probabilities was seen for non-shared clonotypes relative to those shared by all four donors.

In its sample, this clone was seen once. The antigen is undetermined. CDR3 length equals 15 residues. Germline V gives CDR1 MNHEY, CDR2 SVGAGI. Losses at the gene ends were 5 bases for V and 0 bases for J; bases not matched to a gene: 2. Profiled with immunoSEQ multiplex PCR; TCRdb holds only in-frame clones, not every one. The table includes approximately 530,000 clones, roughly 95% detected once. The source material was naive CD4+ T cells sorted from blood. The subset: CD45RA+ positively selected. The gene calls are TRBV6-5 and TRBJ2-2; 8 bases are shared with TRBD1. This TCR was recovered from a woman aged 25-40 years in good health. CDR3 DNA: TGTGCCAGCAGTCCACAGGGGGCGAACACCGGGGAGCTGTTTTTT. Translated, it gives CASSPQGANTGELFF.